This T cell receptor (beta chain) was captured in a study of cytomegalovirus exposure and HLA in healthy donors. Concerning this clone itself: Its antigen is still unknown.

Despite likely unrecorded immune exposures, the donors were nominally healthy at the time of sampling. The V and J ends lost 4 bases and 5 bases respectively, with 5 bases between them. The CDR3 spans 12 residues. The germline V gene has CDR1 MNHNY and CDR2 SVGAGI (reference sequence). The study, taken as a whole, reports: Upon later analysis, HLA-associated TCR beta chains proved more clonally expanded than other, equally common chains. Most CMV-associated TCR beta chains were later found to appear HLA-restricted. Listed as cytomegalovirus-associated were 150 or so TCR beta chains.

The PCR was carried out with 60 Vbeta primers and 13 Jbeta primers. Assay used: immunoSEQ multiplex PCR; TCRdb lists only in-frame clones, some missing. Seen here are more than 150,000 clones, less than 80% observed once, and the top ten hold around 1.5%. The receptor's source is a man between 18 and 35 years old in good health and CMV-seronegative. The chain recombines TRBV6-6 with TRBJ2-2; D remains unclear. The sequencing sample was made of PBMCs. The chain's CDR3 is CASSLSTGELFF. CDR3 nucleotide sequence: TGTGCCAGCAGTTTATCTACCGGGGAGCTGTTTTTT.